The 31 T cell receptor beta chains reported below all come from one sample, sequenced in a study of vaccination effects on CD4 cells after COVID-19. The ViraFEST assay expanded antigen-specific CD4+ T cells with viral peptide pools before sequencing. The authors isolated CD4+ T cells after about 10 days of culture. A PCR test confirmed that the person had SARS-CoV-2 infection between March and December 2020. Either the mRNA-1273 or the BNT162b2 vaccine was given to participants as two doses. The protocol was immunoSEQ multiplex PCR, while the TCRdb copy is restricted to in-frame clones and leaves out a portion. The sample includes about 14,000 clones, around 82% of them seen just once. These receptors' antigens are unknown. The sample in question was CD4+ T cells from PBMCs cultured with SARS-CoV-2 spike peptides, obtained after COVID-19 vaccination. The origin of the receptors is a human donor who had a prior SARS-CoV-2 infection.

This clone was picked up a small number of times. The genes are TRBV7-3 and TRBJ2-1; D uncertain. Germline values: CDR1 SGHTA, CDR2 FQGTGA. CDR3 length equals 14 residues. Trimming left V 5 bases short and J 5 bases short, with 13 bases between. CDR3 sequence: CASSPVGSDNEQFF. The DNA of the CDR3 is TGTGCCAGCAGCCCAGTGGGCTCAGACAATGAGCAGTTCTTC.

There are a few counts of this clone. CDR3 in DNA: TGTGCCTGGGGATCCGGGACTAGCGGGGGGGCGGATGAGCAGTTCTTC. It translates to CAWGSGTSGGADEQFF. The chain combines TRBV30 with TRBJ2-1, with 16 bases aligning to TRBD2. Trimming cost V 5 bases and J 8 bases; bases outside gene matches: 9. The CDR3 covers 16 residues. Germline V gene sequence: CDR1 GTSNPN, CDR2 SVGIG (reference sequence).

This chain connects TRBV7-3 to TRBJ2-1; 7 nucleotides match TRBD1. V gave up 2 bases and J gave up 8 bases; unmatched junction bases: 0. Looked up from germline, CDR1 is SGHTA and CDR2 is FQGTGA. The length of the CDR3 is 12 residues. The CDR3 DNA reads TGTGCCAGCAGCTTACAGGGGGATGAGCAGTTCTTC. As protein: CASSLQGDEQFF.

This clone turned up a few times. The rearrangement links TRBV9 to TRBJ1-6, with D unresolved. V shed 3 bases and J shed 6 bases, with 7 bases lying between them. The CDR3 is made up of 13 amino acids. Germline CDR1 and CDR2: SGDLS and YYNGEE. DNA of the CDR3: TGTGCCAGCAGCGAGAGAGGTAATTCACCCCTCCACTTT. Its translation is CASSERGNSPLHF. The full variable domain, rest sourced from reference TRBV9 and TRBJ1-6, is DSGVTQTPKHLITATGQRVTLRCSPRSGDLSVYWYQQSLDQGLQFLIQYYNGEERAKGNILERFSAQQFPDLHSELNLSSLELGDSALYFCASSERGNSPLHFGNGTRLTVT.

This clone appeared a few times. The CDR3: CASSHQTTSAEYF. DNA for the CDR3: TGTGCCAGCAGCCACCAAACCACTAGCGCCGAGTACTTC. The chain carries TRBV3-1 (or the pseudogene TRBV3-2) and TRBJ2-7; 7 nucleotides line up with TRBD2. Trimming at V came to 3 bases and at J to 11 bases, leaving 10 bases not matched to a gene. Germline CDR1 and CDR2: LGHDT and YNNKEL (reference sequence). The CDR3 has 13 residues.

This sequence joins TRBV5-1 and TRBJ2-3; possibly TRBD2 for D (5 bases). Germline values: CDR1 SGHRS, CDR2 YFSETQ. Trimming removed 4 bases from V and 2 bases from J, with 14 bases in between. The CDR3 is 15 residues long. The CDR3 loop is CASSLGLGITDTQYF. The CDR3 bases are TGCGCCAGCAGCCTTGGACTGGGGATCACAGATACGCAGTATTTT.

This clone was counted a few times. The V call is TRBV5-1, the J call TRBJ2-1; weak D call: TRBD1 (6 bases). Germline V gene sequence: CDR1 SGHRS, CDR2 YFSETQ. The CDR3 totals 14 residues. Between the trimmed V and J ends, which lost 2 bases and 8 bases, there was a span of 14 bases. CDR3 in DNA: TGCGCCAGCAGCTTACGTTCCAGGGGCGATGAGCAGTTCTTC. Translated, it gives CASSLRSRGDEQFF. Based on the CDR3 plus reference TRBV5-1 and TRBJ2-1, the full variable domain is KAGVTQTPRYLIKTRGQQVTLSCSPISGHRSVSWYQQTPGQGLQFLFEYFSETQRNKGNFPGRFSGRQFSNSRSEMNVSTLELGDSALYLCASSLRSRGDEQFFGPGTRLTVL.

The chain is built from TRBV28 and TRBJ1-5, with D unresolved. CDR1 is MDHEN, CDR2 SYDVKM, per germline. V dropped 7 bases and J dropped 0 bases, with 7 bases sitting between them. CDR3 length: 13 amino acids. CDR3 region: CASMADSNQPQHF. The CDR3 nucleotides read TGTGCCAGCATGGCCGATAGCAATCAGCCCCAGCATTTT.

The CDR3 DNA reads as TGCGCCAGCAGCCAAGATGTCAGGACCTACGAGCAGTACTTC. It codes for CASSQDVRTYEQYF. The rearrangement uses TRBV4-3 and TRBJ2-7; no firm D call. Germline V CDR1 and CDR2: LGHNA, YSLEER. The CDR3 totals 14 residues. The V end lost 0 bases, the J end lost 2 bases, and 8 bases lay between the germline ends.

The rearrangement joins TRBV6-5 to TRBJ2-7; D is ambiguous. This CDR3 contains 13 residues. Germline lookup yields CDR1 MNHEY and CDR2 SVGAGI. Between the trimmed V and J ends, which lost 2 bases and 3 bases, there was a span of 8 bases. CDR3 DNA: TGTGCCAGCAGTTACCGTATAAGCTACGAGCAGTACTTC. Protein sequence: CASSYRISYEQYF.

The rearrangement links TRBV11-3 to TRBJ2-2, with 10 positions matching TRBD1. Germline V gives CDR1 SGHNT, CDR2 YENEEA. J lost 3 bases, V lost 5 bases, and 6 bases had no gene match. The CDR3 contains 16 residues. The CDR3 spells CASSRDRGHDTGELFF. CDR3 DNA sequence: TGTGCCAGCAGCAGAGACAGGGGGCATGACACCGGGGAGCTGTTTTTT.

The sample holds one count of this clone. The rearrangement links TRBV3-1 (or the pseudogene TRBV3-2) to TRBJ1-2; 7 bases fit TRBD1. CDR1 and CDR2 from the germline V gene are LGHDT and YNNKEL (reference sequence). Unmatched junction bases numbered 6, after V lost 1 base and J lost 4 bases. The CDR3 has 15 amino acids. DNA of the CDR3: TGTGCCAGCAGCCAAGTCCCGAGACAGGGCTATGGCTACACCTTC. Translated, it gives CASSQVPRQGYGYTF.

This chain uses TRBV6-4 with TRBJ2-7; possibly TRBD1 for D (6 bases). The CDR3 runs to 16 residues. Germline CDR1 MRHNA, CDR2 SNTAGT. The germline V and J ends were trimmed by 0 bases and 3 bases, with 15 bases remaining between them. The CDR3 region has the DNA TGTGCCAGCAGTGACTCCCGTCAGGGGCCATACTACGAGCAGTACTTC. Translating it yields CASSDSRQGPYYEQYF.

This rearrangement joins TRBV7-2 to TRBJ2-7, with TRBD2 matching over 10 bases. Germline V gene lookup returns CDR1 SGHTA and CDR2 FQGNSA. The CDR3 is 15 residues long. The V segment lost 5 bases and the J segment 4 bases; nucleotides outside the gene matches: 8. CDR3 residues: CASSPRLAGDYEQYF. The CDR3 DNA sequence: TGTGCCAGCAGCCCAAGACTAGCGGGTGATTACGAGCAGTACTTC.

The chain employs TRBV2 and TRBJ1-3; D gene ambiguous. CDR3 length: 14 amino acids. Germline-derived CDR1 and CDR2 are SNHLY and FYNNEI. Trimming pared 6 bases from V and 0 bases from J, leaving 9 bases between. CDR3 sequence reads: CASSREVSGNTIYF. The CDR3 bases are TGTGCCAGCAGCAGAGAAGTCTCTGGAAACACCATATATTTT.

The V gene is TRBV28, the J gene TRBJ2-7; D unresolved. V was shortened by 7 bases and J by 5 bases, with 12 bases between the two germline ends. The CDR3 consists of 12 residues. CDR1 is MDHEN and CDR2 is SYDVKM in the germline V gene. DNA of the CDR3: TGTGCCAGCACCCAAACCCCCCACGAGCAGTACTTC. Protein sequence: CASTQTPHEQYF.

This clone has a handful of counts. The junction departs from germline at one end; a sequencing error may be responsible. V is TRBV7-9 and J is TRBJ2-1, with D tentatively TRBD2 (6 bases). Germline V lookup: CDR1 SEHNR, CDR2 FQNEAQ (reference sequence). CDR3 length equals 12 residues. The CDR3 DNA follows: TGCCTATCTAGCGAGGCCTACAATGAGCAGTTCTTC. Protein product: CLSSEAYNEQFF.

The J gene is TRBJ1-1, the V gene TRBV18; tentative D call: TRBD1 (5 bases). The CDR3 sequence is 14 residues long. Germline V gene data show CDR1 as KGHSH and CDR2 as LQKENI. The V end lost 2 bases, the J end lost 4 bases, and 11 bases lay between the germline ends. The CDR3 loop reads CASSPGAAGTEAFF. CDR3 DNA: TGTGCCAGCTCACCAGGGGCTGCTGGCACTGAAGCTTTCTTT.

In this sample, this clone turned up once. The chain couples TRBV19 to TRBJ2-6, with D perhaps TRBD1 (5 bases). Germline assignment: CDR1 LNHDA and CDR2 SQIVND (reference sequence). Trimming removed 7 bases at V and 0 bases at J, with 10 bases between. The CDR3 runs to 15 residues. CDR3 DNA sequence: TGTGCCAGTACTATCAGGGTCTCTGGGGCCAACGTCCTGACTTTC. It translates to CASTIRVSGANVLTF.

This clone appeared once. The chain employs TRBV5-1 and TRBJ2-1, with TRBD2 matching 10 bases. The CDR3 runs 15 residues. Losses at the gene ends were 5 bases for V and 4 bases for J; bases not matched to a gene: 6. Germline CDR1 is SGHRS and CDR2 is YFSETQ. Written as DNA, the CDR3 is TGCGCCAGCAGTAGGAGCGGGGGGGAGTACAATGAGCAGTTCTTC. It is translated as CASSRSGGEYNEQFF. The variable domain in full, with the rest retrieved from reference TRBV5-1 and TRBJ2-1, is KAGVTQTPRYLIKTRGQQVTLSCSPISGHRSVSWYQQTPGQGLQFLFEYFSETQRNKGNFPGRFSGRQFSNSRSEMNVSTLELGDSALYLCASSRSGGEYNEQFFGPGTRLTVL.

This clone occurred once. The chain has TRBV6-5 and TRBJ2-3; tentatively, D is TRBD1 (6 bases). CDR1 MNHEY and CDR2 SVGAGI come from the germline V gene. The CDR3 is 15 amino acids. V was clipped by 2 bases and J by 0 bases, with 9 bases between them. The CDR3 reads CASSYGGPSTDTQYF. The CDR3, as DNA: TGTGCCAGCAGTTACGGGGGCCCTAGCACAGATACGCAGTATTTT.

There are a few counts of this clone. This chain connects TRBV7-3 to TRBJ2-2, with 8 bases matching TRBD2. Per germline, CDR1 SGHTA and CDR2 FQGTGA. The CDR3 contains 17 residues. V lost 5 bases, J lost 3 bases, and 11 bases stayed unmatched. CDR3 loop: CASSRGPGRGDTGELFF. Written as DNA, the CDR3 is TGTGCCAGCAGCCGAGGGCCCGGGAGGGGTGACACCGGGGAGCTGTTTTTT.

The CDR3 DNA sequence: TGTGCCACCAGTGACCCAGGGCCTAGCGGGAGTAGGTTAGGTTACAATGAGCAGTTCTTC. It is translated as CATSDPGPSGSRLGYNEQFF. J is TRBJ2-1 and V is TRBV24-1, with 10 bases fitting TRBD2. Trimming at V came to 4 bases and at J to 4 bases, leaving 18 bases not matched to a gene. Germline CDR1 KGHDR, CDR2 SFDVKD. CDR3 size: 20 residues.

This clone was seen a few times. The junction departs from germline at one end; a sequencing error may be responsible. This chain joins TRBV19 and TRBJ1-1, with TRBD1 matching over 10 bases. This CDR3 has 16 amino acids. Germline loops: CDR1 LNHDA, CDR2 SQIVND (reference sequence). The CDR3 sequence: CASSTRSGQGHTEAFF. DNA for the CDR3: TGTGCCAGCAGTACTCGGTCGGGACAGGGGCACACTGAAGCTTTCTTT.

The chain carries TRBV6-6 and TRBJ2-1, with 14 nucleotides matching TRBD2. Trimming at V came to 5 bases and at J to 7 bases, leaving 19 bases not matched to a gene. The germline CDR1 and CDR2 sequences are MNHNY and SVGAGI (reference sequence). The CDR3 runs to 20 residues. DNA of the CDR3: TGTGCCAGCAGTCCCGTCCCGGGACTAGCGGGGGAGGGAACCGAAAATGAGCAGTTCTTC. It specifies CASSPVPGLAGEGTENEQFF.

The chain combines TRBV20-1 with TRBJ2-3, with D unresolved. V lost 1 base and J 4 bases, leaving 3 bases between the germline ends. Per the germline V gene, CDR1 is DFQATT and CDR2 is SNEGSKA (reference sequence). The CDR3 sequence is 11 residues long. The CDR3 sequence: CSARVPDTQYF. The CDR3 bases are TGCAGTGCTAGAGTCCCAGATACGCAGTATTTT.

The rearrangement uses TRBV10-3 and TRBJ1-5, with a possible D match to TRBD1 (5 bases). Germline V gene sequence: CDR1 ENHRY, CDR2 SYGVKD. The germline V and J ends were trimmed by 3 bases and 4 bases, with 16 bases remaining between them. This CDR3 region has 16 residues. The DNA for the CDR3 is TGTGCCATCAGTGAACAAGGGGTCGGCCCTAATCAGCCCCAGCATTTT. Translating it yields CAISEQGVGPNQPQHF.

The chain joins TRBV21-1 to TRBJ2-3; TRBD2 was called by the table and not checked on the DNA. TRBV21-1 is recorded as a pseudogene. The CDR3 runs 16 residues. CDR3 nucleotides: TGTGCCAGCAGCCGACGACTCTCTGATAGCACAGATACGCAGTATTTT. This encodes CASSRRLSDSTDTQYF.

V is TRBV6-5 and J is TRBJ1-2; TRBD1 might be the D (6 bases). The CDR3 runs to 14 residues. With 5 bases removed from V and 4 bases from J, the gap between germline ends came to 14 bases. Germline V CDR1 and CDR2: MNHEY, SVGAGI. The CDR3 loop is CASSTGGLPYGYTF. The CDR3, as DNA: TGTGCCAGCAGTACGGGGGGGCTCCCCTATGGCTACACCTTC.

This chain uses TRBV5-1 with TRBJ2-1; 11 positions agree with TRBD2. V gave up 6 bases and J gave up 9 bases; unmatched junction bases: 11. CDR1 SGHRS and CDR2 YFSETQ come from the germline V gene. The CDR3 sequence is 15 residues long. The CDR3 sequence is CASIPGTSGLSEQFF. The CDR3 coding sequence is TGCGCCAGCATCCCCGGGACTAGCGGTCTGAGTGAGCAGTTCTTC.

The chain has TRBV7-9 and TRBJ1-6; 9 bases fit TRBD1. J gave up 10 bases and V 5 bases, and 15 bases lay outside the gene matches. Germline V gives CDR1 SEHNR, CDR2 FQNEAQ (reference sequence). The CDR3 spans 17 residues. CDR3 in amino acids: CASSLTSTGGRRSPLHF. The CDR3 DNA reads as TGTGCCAGCAGCCTTACCTCGACAGGGGGACGAAGATCACCCCTCCACTTT.